Each of the 17 T cell receptor beta chains below was sequenced from the same sample in a study of chemoradiotherapy in HPV16-positive cancers. Assay used: immunoSEQ multiplex PCR; TCRdb lists only in-frame clones, some missing. The sample lists about 32,000 clones; about nine tenths were seen once. Sequences were derived from blood, sampled from a patient who underwent chemoradiotherapy. All receptors derive from a human donor with HPV-associated anogenital cancer.

The genes are TRBV11-3 and TRBJ1-1; perhaps TRBD1 as D (6 bases). Germline-derived CDR1 and CDR2 are SGHNT and YENEEA. The CDR3 runs 14 residues. Trimming cost V 3 bases and J 0 bases, with 8 bases left between them. CDR3 sequence (DNA): TGTGCCAGCAGCTTTAGGACAGTGAACACTGAAGCTTTCTTT. Its translation: CASSFRTVNTEAFF.

The chain recombines TRBV6-5 with TRBJ2-2, with D possibly matching TRBD2 (5 bases). CDR1 and CDR2 from the germline V gene are MNHEY and SVGAGI. CDR3 length: 14 residues. V was pared by 6 bases and J by 4 bases, with 12 bases between. CDR3 in amino acids: CASSQDFTTGELFF. CDR3 DNA: TGTGCCAGCAGCCAGGACTTTACCACCGGGGAGCTGTTTTTT.

J is TRBJ1-3 and V is TRBV4-1; D is undetermined. The V gene lost 4 bases and the J gene lost 4 bases, with 14 bases spanning the gap. The CDR3 runs to 15 residues. Germline loops: CDR1 MGHRA, CDR2 YSYEKL. CDR3 residues: CASSPSTARGNTIYF. The CDR3 DNA is TGCGCCAGCAGCCCGTCCACGGCCAGAGGAAACACCATATATTTT.

The chain links TRBV9 to TRBJ2-3, with a possible D match to TRBD2 (6 bases). The CDR3 contains 16 residues. Trimming cost V 4 bases and J 2 bases, with 17 bases left between them. Germline CDR1 and CDR2: SGDLS and YYNGEE. DNA of the CDR3: TGTGCCAGCAGCCCGCTGGGGCGGGGCTACACAGATACGCAGTATTTT. This sequence encodes CASSPLGRGYTDTQYF.

V gene TRBV12-5 combines with J gene TRBJ2-7; TRBD2 matches at 11 bases. J was trimmed by 6 bases and V by 3 bases; bases with no gene match: 1. This CDR3 comprises 13 residues. Germline V gives CDR1 LGHNT, CDR2 FRNRAP. The CDR3, as DNA: TGTGCTAGTGGTTTCGGGACTAGCGGCGAGCAGTACTTC. It codes for CASGFGTSGEQYF.

The rearrangement joins TRBV19 to TRBJ1-2; D unclear. The length of the CDR3 is 16 residues. Germline lookup yields CDR1 LNHDA and CDR2 SQIVND (reference sequence). V was cut by 6 bases and J by 4 bases, with 21 bases left in between. CDR3 coding DNA: TGTGCCAGTAGCAGCCGGGCAGACCTTGCTATCTATGGCTACACCTTC. It specifies CASSSRADLAIYGYTF.

J is TRBJ2-3 and V is TRBV28; D gene ambiguous. This CDR3 is built from 13 residues. CDR1 is MDHEN, CDR2 SYDVKM, per germline. The V and J ends lost 5 bases and 3 bases respectively, with 9 bases between them. The CDR3 loop reads CASSPRATDTQYF. DNA for the CDR3: TGTGCCAGCAGTCCCCGGGCAACAGATACGCAGTATTTT.

The CDR3 coding sequence is TGTGCCAGCAGTTCAAGCGGGGCCGCCTACAATGAGCAGTTCTTC. Its protein product is CASSSSGAAYNEQFF. The J gene is TRBJ2-1, the V gene TRBV14; 7 nucleotides match TRBD2. Germline CDR1 and CDR2: SGHDN and FVKESK. Trimming removed 6 bases from V and 2 bases from J; junction bases left unmatched: 7. This CDR3 has 15 amino acids. Together with reference TRBV14 and TRBJ2-1, the CDR3 gives the full variable domain: EAGVTQFPSHSVIEKGQTVTLRCDPISGHDNLYWYRRVMGKEIKFLLHFVKESKQDESGMPNNRFLAERTGGTYSTLKVQPAELEDSGVYFCASSSSGAAYNEQFFGPGTRLTVL.

The chain uses TRBV19 and TRBJ1-1; D ambiguous. CDR3 length: 13 residues. Trimming shortened V by 5 bases and J by 1 base, and 8 bases separated the two germline ends. Germline V CDR1 and CDR2: LNHDA, SQIVND (reference sequence). CDR3 region: CASSAVENTEAFF. As DNA, the CDR3 is TGTGCCAGTAGTGCTGTAGAGAACACTGAAGCTTTCTTT.

The chain links TRBV5-1 to TRBJ1-1; D is possibly TRBD1 (5 bases). The CDR3 is 16 amino acids. Between the trimmed V and J ends, which lost 9 bases and 2 bases, there was a span of 23 bases. In germline, CDR1 is SGHRS, CDR2 YFSETQ. The DNA for the CDR3 is TGCGCCACCAAAGCTTCGGGAGGGGTCTTAAACACTGAAGCTTTCTTT. It specifies CATKASGGVLNTEAFF.

This chain uses TRBV15 with TRBJ2-7, with D hard to call. Trimming removed 0 bases from V and 5 bases from J, with 5 bases in between. Germline V gene data show CDR1 as LNHNV and CDR2 as YYDKDF (reference sequence). The CDR3 loop spans 12 amino acids. DNA of the CDR3: TGTGCCACCAGCAGAGAGATTAACGAGCAGTACTTC. This sequence encodes CATSREINEQYF.

V usage is TRBV2 and J usage is TRBJ1-1, with 8 nucleotides matching TRBD1. V was pared by 3 bases and J by 5 bases, with 2 bases of the junction left unmatched. The CDR3 consists of 13 residues. Germline CDR1 and CDR2: SNHLY and FYNNEI. Written as DNA, the CDR3 is TGTGCCAGCAGTGAGGACAGGGATACTGAAGCTTTCTTT. It yields the protein CASSEDRDTEAFF.

The DNA for the CDR3 is TGTGCCATCAGTGAGATTAGCGGGGGGCTGGGAGAAGAGACCCAGTACTTC. Encoded protein: CAISEISGGLGEETQYF. The rearrangement joins TRBV10-3 to TRBJ2-5; TRBD2 matches 10 bases. The CDR3 has 17 amino acids. The germline gives CDR1 ENHRY, CDR2 SYGVKD. J was trimmed by 3 bases and V by 2 bases; bases with no gene match: 9.

The genes are TRBV5-1 and TRBJ2-1; D call uncertain. Germline CDR1 reads SGHRS; CDR2 reads YFSETQ. The CDR3 runs to 12 residues. V was trimmed by 0 bases and J by 8 bases, leaving 6 bases between them. The CDR3, as DNA: TGCGCCAGCAGCTTGGATAGGGATGAGCAGTTCTTC. As protein: CASSLDRDEQFF.

The V call is TRBV9, the J call TRBJ1-5, with TRBD1 as a possible D gene (5 bases). CDR3 length: 16 amino acids. CDR1 SGDLS and CDR2 YYNGEE come from the germline V gene. Trimming pared 1 base from V and 5 bases from J, leaving 16 bases between. The CDR3 here is CASSVHERGGDQPQHF. The CDR3 nucleotides read TGTGCCAGCAGCGTACATGAAAGGGGAGGGGATCAGCCCCAGCATTTT.

The count of this clone is one. V usage is TRBV5-1 and J usage is TRBJ2-5; 7 bases align to TRBD2. The length of the CDR3 is 15 residues. Germline V CDR1 and CDR2: SGHRS, YFSETQ. V trimming: 2 bases; J trimming: 2 bases; junction bases outside the gene matches: 6. The CDR3 bases are TGCGCCAGCAGCTTATCGAGCGGGGCTCAAGAGACCCAGTACTTC. Its translation is CASSLSSGAQETQYF.

This chain links TRBV18 with TRBJ2-1; D uncertain. The CDR3 contains 14 residues. CDR1 and CDR2 from the germline V gene are KGHSH and LQKENI. The V and J ends lost 2 bases and 8 bases respectively, with 13 bases between them. CDR3 DNA sequence: TGTGCCAGCTCACCAAGCTCTGCGCGCGATGAGCAGTTCTTC. Translation: CASSPSSARDEQFF.